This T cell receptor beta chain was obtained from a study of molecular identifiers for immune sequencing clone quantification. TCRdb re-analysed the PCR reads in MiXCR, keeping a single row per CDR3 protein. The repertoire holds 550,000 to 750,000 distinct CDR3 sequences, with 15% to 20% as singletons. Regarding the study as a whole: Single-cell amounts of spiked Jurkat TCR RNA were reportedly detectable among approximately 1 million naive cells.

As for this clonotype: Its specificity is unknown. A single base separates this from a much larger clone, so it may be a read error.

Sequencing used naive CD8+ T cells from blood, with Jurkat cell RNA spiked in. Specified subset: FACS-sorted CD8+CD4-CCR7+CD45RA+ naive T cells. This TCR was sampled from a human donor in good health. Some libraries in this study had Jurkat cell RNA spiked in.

CDR3 amino acids: CAWTPGTHLCEQYF. In DNA, the CDR3 is TGTGCCTGGACTCCCGGGACTCACTTATGCGAGCAGTACTTC. The genes are TRBV30 and TRBJ2-7; TRBD2 is a possible D gene (6 bases). CDR1 and CDR2 from the germline V gene are GTSNPN and SVGIG (reference sequence). V lost 4 bases and J lost 6, with 19 bases in between. This CDR3 has 14 residues.